These 27 T cell receptor beta chains came from one sample sequenced in a study of shared clonotypes between healthy human individuals. The protocol was immunoSEQ multiplex PCR, while the TCRdb copy is restricted to in-frame clones and leaves out a portion. Among 550,000 to 850,000 clones listed, 72% were seen once. Sample: memory CD4+ T cells sorted from blood. This sample's subset: CD45RA-negative fraction. The receptors were sampled from a woman aged 25 to 39 in good health.

The rearrangement uses TRBV10-3 and TRBJ2-7; possible D gene TRBD1, 6 bases. V was clipped by 2 bases and J by 4 bases, with 12 bases between them. Germline V gene data show CDR1 as ENHRY and CDR2 as SYGVKD. This CDR3 is built from 14 residues. DNA of the CDR3: TGTGCCATCAGTGAGCAGGGGCGAAATTACGAGCAGTACTTC. This translates into CAISEQGRNYEQYF.

This chain joins TRBV10-3 and TRBJ2-7, with TRBD1 matching 11 bases. The CDR3 is made up of 17 amino acids. Germline CDR1 and CDR2: ENHRY and SYGVKD. V dropped 6 bases and J dropped 6; count of bases not matched to a gene: 16. The CDR3: CAIRQRVGQGALGEQYF. The CDR3 DNA sequence: TGTGCCATCAGGCAAAGGGTTGGACAGGGGGCGTTGGGCGAGCAGTACTTC.

This chain connects TRBV19 to TRBJ2-7; D unresolved. This CDR3 contains 15 residues. In germline, CDR1 is LNHDA, CDR2 SQIVND (reference sequence). V shed 3 bases and J shed 6 bases, with 18 bases lying between them. CDR3 region: CASSMPQYGTGEQYF. In nucleotides, the CDR3 is TGTGCCAGTAGTATGCCCCAGTATGGTACGGGCGAGCAGTACTTC.

The J gene is TRBJ1-5, the V gene TRBV6-1; D unresolved. This CDR3 is 12 amino acids long. V lost 6 bases to trimming and J lost 5 bases, with 8 bases between them. Looked up from germline, CDR1 is MNHNS and CDR2 is SASEGT. CDR3 coding DNA: TGTGCCAGCAGACGGCGTGATCAGCCCCAGCATTTT. The encoded protein is CASRRRDQPQHF.

V usage is TRBV6-6 and J usage is TRBJ2-3, with a weak D call TRBD2 (6 bases). Germline V gene sequence: CDR1 MNHNY, CDR2 SVGAGI (reference sequence). Trimming took 6 bases from V and 6 from J, leaving 16 bases between them. CDR3 length: 14 residues. The CDR3 DNA sequence: TGTGCCAGCAGGTCAAGCGGGTGGCCGGATACGCAGTATTTT. Its protein is CASRSSGWPDTQYF.

This clone has more than one count but fewer than ten. V and J are TRBV25-1 and TRBJ1-1; D is perhaps TRBD1 (5 bases). Trimming left V 8 bases short and J 5 bases short, with 6 bases between. CDR3 length: 10 amino acids. Per the germline V gene, CDR1 is MGHDK and CDR2 is SYGVNS. As DNA, the CDR3 is TGTGCCAGCGGGGGGACTGAAGCTTTCTTT. Its protein product is CASGGTEAFF.

The rearrangement joins TRBV6-6 to TRBJ2-1, with 7 positions matching TRBD1. With V trimmed by 10 bases and J by 5 bases, 8 bases remained unmatched. Looked up from germline, CDR1 is MNHNY and CDR2 is SVGAGI (reference sequence). The CDR3 extends over 13 amino acids. The CDR3 loop reads CATLGQSDNEQFF. CDR3 coding DNA: TGTGCCACCCTGGGACAGTCGGACAATGAGCAGTTCTTC.

J is TRBJ2-7 and V is TRBV27; 7 nucleotides agree with TRBD1. Germline lookup yields CDR1 MNHEY and CDR2 SMNVEV (reference sequence). The CDR3 length is 14 residues. With V trimmed by 3 bases and J by 6 bases, 8 bases remained unmatched. The CDR3 loop reads CASSFATGAREQYF. The CDR3, as DNA: TGTGCCAGCAGTTTCGCTACAGGGGCCCGCGAGCAGTACTTC.

The rearrangement links TRBV9 to TRBJ1-5, with 8 bases lining up with TRBD1. Per germline, CDR1 SGDLS and CDR2 YYNGEE. The trim removed 3 bases at V and 3 bases at J, leaving 5 bases unmatched. This CDR3 region has 15 residues. The CDR3 is CASSAGTGLNQPQHF. The CDR3 DNA reads TGTGCCAGCAGCGCCGGGACAGGCCTCAATCAGCCCCAGCATTTT.

V usage is TRBV18 and J usage is TRBJ2-5; 10 positions agree with TRBD2. The V gene's germline CDR1 is KGHSH and CDR2 LQKENI. Trimming cost V 4 bases and J 4 bases; bases outside gene matches: 9. CDR3 length: 16 amino acids. This chain's CDR3 is CASSRLAGPRGETQYF. The CDR3 nucleotides read TGTGCCAGCTCACGACTAGCGGGCCCTCGGGGAGAGACCCAGTACTTC.

The chain uses TRBV19 and TRBJ2-7; tentative D call: TRBD1 (5 bases). CDR1 and CDR2 (germline): LNHDA, SQIVND (reference sequence). The V gene lost 8 bases and the J gene lost 3 bases, with 11 bases spanning the gap. This CDR3 is built from 12 residues. CDR3 residues: CASFRELYEQYF. CDR3 DNA: TGTGCCAGTTTCAGGGAACTCTACGAGCAGTACTTC.

The rearrangement uses TRBV28 and TRBJ1-1; maybe TRBD1 (5 bases). The V end lost 5 bases, the J end lost 3 bases, and 16 bases lay between the germline ends. Germline values: CDR1 MDHEN, CDR2 SYDVKM. The CDR3 has 15 amino acids. The DNA for the CDR3 is TGTGCCAGCAGTCCCGCTGGGAGAGGGGACACTGAAGCTTTCTTT. Its protein product is CASSPAGRGDTEAFF.

The DNA of the CDR3 is TGCGCCAGCAGCTTGGCGTTATATCAGCCCCAGCATTTT. It specifies CASSLALYQPQHF. The V call is TRBV5-1, the J call TRBJ1-5; D uncertain. The CDR3 runs 13 residues. The germline V gene encodes CDR1 SGHRS and CDR2 YFSETQ. Trimming pared 0 bases from V and 5 bases from J, leaving 6 bases between.

CDR3 protein: CASRDPGRQYF. CDR3 DNA sequence: TGTGCCAGCAGAGATCCCGGGAGGCAGTACTTC. The chain has TRBV6-6 and TRBJ2-7; a possible D gene is TRBD2 (6 bases). CDR1 MNHNY and CDR2 SVGAGI come from the germline V gene (reference sequence). V lost 6 bases and J lost 9, with 12 bases in between. The CDR3 is 11 amino acids.

The genes are TRBV2 and TRBJ2-2; TRBD1 matches 8 bases. This CDR3 region has 14 residues. The V gene end was trimmed by 7 bases and the J gene end by 6 bases; junction bases not matched to a gene: 7. Germline values: CDR1 SNHLY, CDR2 FYNNEI. The CDR3 region has the DNA TGTGCCAGCATAAGACAGGGGACGTCCGGGGAGCTGTTTTTT. Translated, it gives CASIRQGTSGELFF.

The chain couples TRBV7-2 to TRBJ2-2, with D perhaps matching TRBD2 (6 bases). The CDR3 has 15 residues. V dropped 7 bases and J dropped 4 bases, with 16 bases sitting between them. Germline V gene sequence: CDR1 SGHTA, CDR2 FQGNSA. The CDR3 is CASTSYGGGTGELFF. CDR3 DNA: TGTGCCAGCACCTCGTACGGGGGAGGCACCGGGGAGCTGTTTTTT. Full variable domain (outside the CDR3, taken from reference TRBV7-2 and TRBJ2-2): GAGVSQSPSNKVTEKGKDVELRCDPISGHTALYWYRQSLGQGLEFLIYFQGNSAPDKSGLPSDRFSAERTGGSVSTLTIQRTQQEDSAVYLCASTSYGGGTGELFFGEGSRLTVL.

A single count supports this clone. The V call is TRBV7-8, the J call TRBJ1-2, with D unresolved. The CDR3 is made up of 16 amino acids. CDR1 and CDR2 from the germline V gene are SGHVS and FQNEAQ. Deletions cut 4 bases from V and 0 bases from J, with 15 bases between. Here the CDR3 reads CASSSQKPRANYGYTF. The CDR3 nucleotides are TGTGCCAGCAGCTCCCAGAAACCCCGAGCTAACTATGGCTACACCTTC.

V usage is TRBV7-9 and J usage is TRBJ1-4, with D perhaps TRBD1 (5 bases). CDR1 and CDR2 (germline): SEHNR, FQNEAQ (reference sequence). Trimming took 7 bases from V and 8 from J, leaving 14 bases between them. The CDR3 has 13 residues. The CDR3: CASNKQATEKLFF. The CDR3 DNA reads TGTGCCAGCAACAAACAGGCGACCGAAAAACTGTTTTTT.

This clone was seen repeatedly, ten times or more. J is TRBJ2-3 and V is TRBV10-3; 7 bases align to TRBD1. The CDR3 covers 12 residues. Trimming cost V 8 bases and J 1 base; bases outside gene matches: 0. CDR1 and CDR2 from the germline V gene are ENHRY and SYGVKD. CDR3 coding DNA: TGTGCCATCGGACAGGGCACAGATACGCAGTATTTT. Its protein is CAIGQGTDTQYF.

Worth noting for this clone: The same CDR3 arises from other DNA sequences in this sample as well. This sequence joins TRBV5-5 and TRBJ1-2; TRBD1 agrees at 9 bases. The CDR3 is 14 amino acids. After removal of 3 bases from V and 4 bases from J, the junction contained 4 bases not matched to a gene. CDR1 is SGHKS and CDR2 is YYEKEE in the germline V gene (reference sequence). CDR3 bases: TGTGCCAGCAGCTCGGGACAGGGTGGCTATGGCTACACCTTC. It encodes CASSSGQGGYGYTF.

J is TRBJ2-7 and V is TRBV5-1; either TRBD1 or TRBD2 may fit D (5 bases each). Germline CDR1 SGHRS, CDR2 YFSETQ. Trimming stripped 0 bases from V and 2 bases from J, with 9 bases between. This CDR3 contains 14 residues. The CDR3 nucleotides read TGCGCCAGCAGCTTGGGGGGGTCTCCCTACGAGCAGTACTTC. Translated, it gives CASSLGGSPYEQYF.

This sequence joins TRBV5-1 and TRBJ2-3; D perhaps matches TRBD1 (5 bases). The CDR3 runs 15 residues. Germline lookup yields CDR1 SGHRS and CDR2 YFSETQ. V was trimmed by 0 bases and J by 2 bases, leaving 10 bases between them. The CDR3: CASSLDRPYTDTQYF. The CDR3 DNA sequence: TGCGCCAGCAGCTTGGACAGGCCTTACACAGATACGCAGTATTTT.

This sequence joins TRBV19 and TRBJ1-1, with D unclear. Trimming stripped 7 bases from V and 0 bases from J, with 9 bases between. CDR1 and CDR2 (germline): LNHDA, SQIVND (reference sequence). CDR3 length: 13 amino acids. In nucleotides, the CDR3 is TGTGCCAGTATGAAGAAATTGAACACTGAAGCTTTCTTT. This gives the protein CASMKKLNTEAFF. The variable domain in full, completed from reference TRBV19 and TRBJ1-1, reads DGGITQSPKYLFRKEGQNVTLSCEQNLNHDAMYWYRQDPGQGLRLIYYSQIVNDFQKGDIAEGYSVSREKKESFPLTVTSAQKNPTAFYLCASMKKLNTEAFFGQGTRLTVV.

As to this clone: Other DNA sequences of this sample code for an identical CDR3. This sequence joins TRBV5-1 and TRBJ2-7; 15 positions match TRBD2. J lost 2 bases, V lost 4 bases, and 4 bases had no gene match. The germline V gene has CDR1 SGHRS and CDR2 YFSETQ. The CDR3 is made up of 16 amino acids. Here the CDR3 DNA reads TGCGCCAGCAGCAGAGGACTAGCGGGAGGGGCCTACGAGCAGTACTTC. Its protein is CASSRGLAGGAYEQYF.

The CDR3 bases are TGCGCCAGCAGTGTTAACCTACAAGAGACCCAGTACTTC. This encodes CASSVNLQETQYF. The J gene is TRBJ2-5, the V gene TRBV10-1; D unresolved. The germline V gene has CDR1 WNHNN and CDR2 SYGVQD (reference sequence). The CDR3 has 13 amino acids. V was cut by 4 bases and J by 2 bases, with 8 bases left in between.

This chain connects TRBV25-1 to TRBJ2-3, with TRBD1 as a possible D gene (6 bases). Germline V CDR1 and CDR2: MGHDK, SYGVNS. This CDR3 comprises 15 residues. V gave up 4 bases and J gave up 6 bases, with 17 bases separating them. The CDR3 region has the DNA TGTGCCAGCAGTGTCAACAGGGCTCGCGGGGATACGCAGTATTTT. Protein product: CASSVNRARGDTQYF.

The rearrangement uses TRBV15 and TRBJ2-1; 14 bases are shared with TRBD2. The germline gives CDR1 LNHNV, CDR2 YYDKDF (reference sequence). The CDR3 runs to 20 residues. V was clipped by 2 bases and J by 1 base; unmatched bases: 10. The CDR3 sequence: CATSRRLAGGPYQSYNEQFF. DNA of the CDR3: TGTGCCACCAGCAGACGACTAGCGGGAGGGCCGTATCAATCCTACAATGAGCAGTTCTTC.